This is a list of T cell receptor beta chains from one sample in a study of T cell responses to AZD1222 COVID-19 vaccine. Data came from immunoSEQ multiplex PCR; TCRdb stores just in-frame clones and leaves some out. The sample has over 40,000 clones; under 85% are singletons. The sequencing here drew on peripheral blood, taken on day 0 of AZD1222 vaccination. These receptor sequences come from an adult in good health. The CDR3 runs from the conserved cysteine through the conserved F or W. A D gene is named only where the DNA matches it firmly. The size of a clone is reported for some rows only, either as once, few or many, or as a class for expanded clones.

D	length	V	size	J	CDR3	DNA
TRBD1	15	TRBV5-1	.	TRBJ2-5	CASSLRDRGRETQYF	TGCGCCAGCAGCCTCCGGGACAGGGGGAGAGAGACCCAGTACTTC
TRBD1	15	TRBV15	.	TRBJ1-2	CATSRDQGAKGGYTF	TGTGCCACCAGCAGAGATCAGGGGGCGAAAGGTGGCTACACCTTC
.	17	TRBV7-2	once	TRBJ1-2	CASSLGDDRRILYGYTF	TGTGCCAGCAGCCTAGGCGACGACAGGCGCATACTCTATGGCTACACCTTC
TRBD1	18	TRBV7-6	.	TRBJ1-4	CASSPAGTGVRGAEKLFF	TGTGCCAGCAGCCCCGCCGGGACAGGCGTCAGGGGGGCTGAAAAACTGTTTTTT
TRBD2	18	TRBV5-6	.	TRBJ2-2	CASSRLGGGRMYTGELFF	TGTGCCAGCAGCCGGCTGGGGGGCGGGAGGATGTACACCGGGGAGCTGTTTTTT
.	15	TRBV11-2	once	TRBJ2-2	CASSLRVAQTGELFF	TGTGCCAGCAGTTTAAGGGTAGCCCAAACCGGGGAGCTGTTTTTT
TRBD2	14	TRBV19	few	TRBJ2-1	CASSTSGIWNEQFF	TGTGCCAGTAGTACTAGCGGGATATGGAATGAGCAGTTCTTC
.	15	TRBV7-9	.	TRBJ2-5	CASSLAETVQETQYF	TGTGCCAGCAGCTTAGCCGAGACTGTTCAAGAGACCCAGTACTTC
.	12	TRBV25-1	.	TRBJ1-2	CASTGTQYGYTF	TGTGCCAGCACTGGGACTCAATATGGCTACACCTTC
TRBD1	16	TRBV6-5	many	TRBJ2-7	CASSWDRQGGTYEQYF	TGTGCCAGCAGTTGGGATAGACAGGGGGGAACCTACGAGCAGTACTTC
.	12	TRBV3-1/TRBV3-2	.	TRBJ2-7	CASSQVVSEQYF	TGTGCCAGCAGCCAAGTGGTGTCCGAGCAGTACTTC
.	16	TRBV6-2/TRBV6-3	.	TRBJ1-1	CASSYSLREGRAEAFF	TGTGCCAGCAGTTACTCCCTAAGAGAGGGGCGGGCTGAAGCTTTCTTT
TRBD1	15	TRBV18	.	TRBJ2-3	CASQKTQGGTDTQYF	TGTGCCAGCCAAAAAACCCAGGGGGGCACAGATACGCAGTATTTT
TRBD1	13	TRBV6-5	.	TRBJ2-5	CASRTGAGETQYF	TGTGCCAGCAGGACAGGGGCCGGAGAGACCCAGTACTTC
TRBD2	17	TRBV13	.	TRBJ2-5	CASSLSGLAGDQETQYF	TGTGCCAGCAGCTTAAGCGGGTTAGCGGGAGACCAAGAGACCCAGTACTTC
.	15	TRBV7-9	.	TRBJ1-6	CASTRSGLNNSPLHF	TGTGCCAGCACCCGATCAGGACTCAACAATTCACCCCTCCACTTT
.	15	TRBV6-5	.	TRBJ2-7	CASSYPGGGGSASAF	TGTGCCAGCAGTTACCCGGGGGGCGGAGGGTCCGCCTCCGCCTTC
.	12	TRBV11-2	.	TRBJ2-5	CASSLAQETQYF	TGTGCCAGCAGCTTAGCGCAAGAGACCCAGTACTTC
.	11	TRBV5-1	.	TRBJ2-7	CASSSNYEQYF	TGCGCCAGCAGCTCAAACTACGAGCAGTACTTC
.	10	TRBV27	.	TRBJ2-7	CASTLYSRRF	TGTGCCAGCACCCTTTATTCGCGCCGCTTC
.	15	TRBV19	.	TRBJ2-2	CASSPFGTNTGELFF	TGTGCCAGTAGTCCCTTCGGGACGAACACCGGGGAGCTGTTTTTT
.	12	TRBV10-3	.	TRBJ2-1	CAISDRGDEQFF	TGTGCCATCAGTGATCGGGGCGATGAGCAGTTCTTC
.	14	TRBV6-5	.	TRBJ1-4	CASSLDGSDEKLFF	TGTGCCAGCAGCCTGGACGGATCAGATGAAAAACTGTTTTTT
TRBD1	14	TRBV7-2	.	TRBJ2-7	CASSLGTGGLEQYF	TGTGCCAGCAGCTTAGGGACAGGCGGTCTGGAGCAGTACTTC
.	13	TRBV15	.	TRBJ1-2	CATSRDAGYGYTF	TGTGCCACCAGCAGAGATGCCGGGTATGGCTACACCTTC
.	15	TRBV14	.	TRBJ2-7	CASSRQGFLDYEQYF	TGTGCCAGCAGCAGGCAGGGTTTCCTAGACTACGAGCAGTACTTC
.	13	TRBV29-1	.	TRBJ1-1	CSVVGDRRNEAFF	TGCAGCGTTGTGGGGGACCGACGGAATGAAGCTTTCTTT
TRBD2	16	TRBV10-3	few	TRBJ2-1	CATQGTSGVAYNEQFF	TGTGCCACACAGGGGACTAGCGGGGTAGCCTACAATGAGCAGTTCTTC
TRBD2	17	TRBV4-1	.	TRBJ2-2	CASSHYWGGANTGELFF	TGCGCCAGCAGCCATTACTGGGGGGGTGCGAACACCGGGGAGCTGTTTTTT
.	13	TRBV7-3	.	TRBJ2-4	CASSPAPGNIQYF	TGTGCCAGCAGCCCGGCGCCCGGGAACATTCAGTACTTC
.	16	TRBV3-1/TRBV3-2	.	TRBJ2-3	CASSPVGRTLTDTQYF	TGTGCCAGCAGCCCGGTAGGTCGGACTCTCACAGATACGCAGTATTTT
TRBD1	15	TRBV3-1/TRBV3-2	.	TRBJ1-6	CASSQGDRGLSPLHF	TGTGCCAGCAGCCAAGGGGACAGGGGGCTCTCACCCCTCCACTTT
.	13	TRBV7-9	.	TRBJ1-1	CASSSGRITEAFF	TGTGCCAGCAGCTCCGGTAGGATAACTGAAGCTTTCTTT
TRBD2	15	TRBV10-3	few	TRBJ2-3	CAISTRGRGADTQYF	TGTGCCATCAGTACCCGGGGGCGGGGGGCAGATACGCAGTATTTT
.	15	TRBV4-1	.	TRBJ1-4	CASSQDEGINEKLFF	TGCGCCAGCAGCCAAGATGAAGGCATTAATGAAAAACTGTTTTTT